Below, one T cell receptor beta chain is given with its context. Antigen specificity is unknown. Germline V gives CDR1 LGHDT, CDR2 YNNKEL (reference sequence). The CDR3 loop spans 14 amino acids. V lost 2 bases and J lost 10, with 15 bases in between. The data derive from a study of T cells after yellow fever vaccination. Overall study results and limits: The presence of abundant clonotypes contaminating from the bulk population was possible in FACS-sorted repertoires. Weaker, the secondary response had a peak occurring faster, on day 5 versus 15. Reappearing after the booster were most of the clones from primary vaccination (approximately 96% CD4, 70% to 90% CD8).

5'RACE template switching generated TCR cDNA, adding a universal primer site and UMIs. TCRdb reprocessed the 5' RACE reads with MiXCR, giving one entry per CDR3 protein. The repertoire holds about 630,000 distinct CDR3 sequences, with over 9% as singletons. This chain connects TRBV3-1 to TRBJ2-1; possibly TRBD1 or TRBD2 for D (5 bases each). This clonotype was sampled from a young man who received the YFV17D yellow fever vaccine. Sequencing used PBMCs, obtained on the day of the yellow fever booster vaccination. Written as DNA, the CDR3 is TGTGCCAGCAGCCAAACGGGACGCCCCCGCGAGCAGTTCTTC. This translates into CASSQTGRPREQFF.